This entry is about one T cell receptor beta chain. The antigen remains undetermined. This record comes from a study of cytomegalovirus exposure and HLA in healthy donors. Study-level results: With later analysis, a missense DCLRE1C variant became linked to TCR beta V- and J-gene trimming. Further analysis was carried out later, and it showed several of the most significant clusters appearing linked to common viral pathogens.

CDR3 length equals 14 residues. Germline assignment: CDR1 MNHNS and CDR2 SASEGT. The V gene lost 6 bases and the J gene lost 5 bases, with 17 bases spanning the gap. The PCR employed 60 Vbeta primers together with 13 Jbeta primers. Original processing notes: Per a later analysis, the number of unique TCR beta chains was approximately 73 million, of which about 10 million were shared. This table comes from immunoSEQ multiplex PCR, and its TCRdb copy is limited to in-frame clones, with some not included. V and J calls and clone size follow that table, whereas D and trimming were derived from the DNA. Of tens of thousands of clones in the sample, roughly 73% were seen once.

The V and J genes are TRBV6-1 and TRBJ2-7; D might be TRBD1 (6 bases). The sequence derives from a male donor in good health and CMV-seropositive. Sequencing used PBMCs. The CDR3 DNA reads TGTGCCAGCAGGCCGGGACATTGGCGCCACGAGCAGTACTTC. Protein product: CASRPGHWRHEQYF.